This is a list of T cell receptor beta chains from one sample in a study of technical replicates of blood from a handful of donors. Libraries were prepared by immunoSEQ multiplex PCR; TCRdb keeps only in-frame clonotypes and omits some of them. Here the sample spans about 73,000 clones, about 92% being singletons. Sequencing used T cells isolated from PBMCs. The source of these receptors is a human donor in good health. Both conserved end residues are part of each CDR3. A D gene is named only where the DNA matches it firmly. Rows give clone size only sometimes, using once, few, many, or a class for an expanded clone.

J gene	D gene	V gene	clone size	CDR3 length	CDR3 protein	CDR3 DNA
TRBJ1-1	NA	TRBV30	NA	13	CAWFFGGKTEAFF	TGTGCCTGGTTTTTCGGGGGAAAGACCGAAGCTTTCTTT
TRBJ1-1	NA	TRBV7-6	NA	13	CASQQTVNTEAFF	TGTGCCAGCCAACAGACAGTGAACACTGAAGCTTTCTTT
TRBJ2-5	TRBD2	TRBV7-9	NA	12	CASSQGLAGKYF	TGTGCCAGCAGCCAGGGACTAGCGGGGAAATACTTC
TRBJ2-7	TRBD1	TRBV16	once	16	CASSQLRDRDSYEQYF	TGTGCCAGCAGCCAACTCCGGGACAGGGACTCCTACGAGCAGTACTTC
TRBJ1-5	TRBD1	TRBV19	NA	16	CASSIGDRVLSQPQHF	TGTGCCAGTAGTATAGGGGACAGGGTGTTATCTCAGCCCCAGCATTTT
TRBJ1-1	TRBD1	TRBV2	NA	13	CASSDQGDTEAFF	TGTGCCAGCAGTGATCAGGGGGACACTGAAGCTTTCTTT
TRBJ1-4	NA	TRBV18	NA	17	CASSPWDNHAVNEKLFF	TGTGCCAGCTCACCATGGGACAACCACGCCGTTAATGAAAAACTGTTTTTT
TRBJ1-1	TRBD1	TRBV19	NA	14	CASRDGQAGDEAFF	TGTGCCAGTAGGGATGGACAGGCCGGGGATGAAGCTTTCTTT
TRBJ2-3	NA	TRBV28	NA	11	CASGSELAQYF	TGTGCCAGCGGGTCGGAGCTTGCGCAGTATTTT
TRBJ2-7	NA	TRBV27	NA	14	CASSLSADWHEQYF	TGTGCCAGCAGTTTATCAGCGGATTGGCACGAGCAGTACTTC
TRBJ2-7	NA	TRBV4-1	once	16	CASSQVIGGVSYEQYF	TGCGCCAGCAGCCAAGTAATAGGCGGGGTCTCCTACGAGCAGTACTTC
TRBJ1-6	TRBD1	TRBV7-8	NA	19	CASSAKGQGRYADNSPLHF	TGTGCCAGCAGCGCTAAGGGACAGGGAAGGTATGCGGATAATTCACCCCTCCACTTT